A single sample gave rise to the 19 T cell receptor beta chains below, sequenced in a study of T cells in Graves' hyperthyroidism and ophthalmopathy. There were TCR beta CDR3 regions amplified from RNA transcripts. A set of HTBI primers served as the primers for a first-round RT-PCR of the TCR CDR3. MiXCR, run by TCRdb on the multiplex PCR reads, gives a single entry per CDR3 protein. The repertoire consists of 250,000 to 300,000 distinct CDR3 sequences, with more than 14% occurring once and the leading ten covering about an eighth. Sample: blood. These receptors were collected from a woman aged 40 to 49 with Graves' hyperthyroidism that later progressed to Graves' ophthalmopathy.

This clonotype was seen at least ten times. The chain has TRBV7-9 and TRBJ2-1; a weak D match, TRBD2 (6 bases). The CDR3 totals 16 residues. The V and J ends lost 1 base and 5 bases respectively, with 15 bases between them. Germline V gives CDR1 SEHNR, CDR2 FQNEAQ (reference sequence). CDR3 sequence: CASSLVAGLIDNEQFF. The CDR3 DNA reads as TGTGCCAGCAGCTTAGTGGCGGGGCTAATTGACAATGAGCAGTTCTTC.

This clonotype has at least ten counts. This chain uses TRBV28 with TRBJ2-1, with 7 bases identical to TRBD1. The CDR3 is 17 residues long. Germline V gene data show CDR1 as MDHEN and CDR2 as SYDVKM. The trim removed 4 bases at V and 2 bases at J, leaving 11 bases unmatched. In nucleotides, the CDR3 is TGTGCCAGCAGTTCCCCCCCCGGGCAGGGGGCCTACAATGAGCAGTTCTTC. Its translation is CASSSPPGQGAYNEQFF.

Many counts were recorded for this clonotype. The chain has TRBV25-1 and TRBJ1-2; the match to TRBD1 covers 8 bases. The CDR3 contains 14 residues. Germline CDR1 is MGHDK and CDR2 is SYGVNS. With 6 bases clipped from V and 5 bases from J, the junction kept 8 bases outside the gene matches. This CDR3 reads CASREGQGLYGYTF. The CDR3 nucleotides are TGTGCCAGCAGGGAAGGACAGGGCTTGTATGGCTACACCTTC.

This clonotype occurred many times. This chain links TRBV28 with TRBJ1-1; D is possibly TRBD1 (6 bases). The V end was cut by 10 bases, the J end by 1 base, with 13 bases between. Germline lookup yields CDR1 MDHEN and CDR2 SYDVKM. The CDR3 spans 13 residues. CDR3 amino acids: CATRTEQNTEAFF. CDR3 DNA sequence: TGTGCCACCCGGACAGAACAGAACACTGAAGCTTTCTTT.

This clonotype was counted at least ten times. The rearrangement uses TRBV7-8 and TRBJ1-1, with D tentatively TRBD1 (5 bases). CDR1 and CDR2 (germline): SGHVS, FQNEAQ. Trimming took off 5 bases at V and 0 bases at J, with 16 bases between the two ends. The CDR3 spans 16 residues. CDR3 region: CASSILLRRVNTEAFF. In nucleotides, the CDR3 is TGTGCCAGCAGCATTTTGCTCCGCAGGGTGAACACTGAAGCTTTCTTT. The full variable domain, rest sourced from reference TRBV7-8 and TRBJ1-1, is GAGVSQSPRYKVAKRGQDVALRCDPISGHVSLFWYQQALGQGPEFLTYFQNEAQLDKSGLPSDRFFAERPEGSVSTLKIQRTQQEDSAVYLCASSILLRRVNTEAFFGQGTRLTVV.

The rearrangement joins TRBV12-3 or TRBV12-4 to TRBJ2-7; 7 nucleotides match TRBD2. The ends lost 3 bases at V and 5 bases at J; junction bases unmatched: 10. The CDR3 contains 15 residues. The chain's CDR3 is CASSFGQGGLNEQYF. CDR3 coding DNA: TGTGCCAGCAGTTTCGGGCAGGGAGGGCTCAACGAGCAGTACTTC.

This clonotype was detected many times. The chain is built from TRBV10-2 and TRBJ1-5, with no clear D. From germline, CDR1 is WSHSY and CDR2 SAAADI. The CDR3 is 12 amino acids. The germline V and J ends were trimmed by 3 bases and 7 bases, with 7 bases remaining between them. The CDR3 sequence is CASSETMQPQHF. In nucleotides, the CDR3 is TGCGCCAGCAGTGAAACGATGCAGCCCCAGCATTTT.

This clonotype has a count of ten or more. The rearrangement links TRBV12-3 or TRBV12-4 to TRBJ2-1, with D perhaps TRBD1 (6 bases). Deletions cut 7 bases from V and 5 bases from J, with 18 bases between. This CDR3 region has 15 residues. CDR3 sequence (DNA): TGTGCCAGCATCCCTCCGGGACACGTCAACAATGAGCAGTTCTTC. Amino acid sequence: CASIPPGHVNNEQFF.

This clonotype was counted at least ten times. This chain joins TRBV20-1 and TRBJ2-1, with D possibly being TRBD2 (6 bases). The germline gives CDR1 DFQATT, CDR2 SNEGSKA (reference sequence). The CDR3 consists of 16 residues. V lost 0 bases, J lost 10 bases, and 22 bases lay in between. This CDR3 is CSARDPYAGLFTEQFF. CDR3 DNA sequence: TGCAGTGCTAGAGACCCATACGCGGGACTCTTCACGGAGCAGTTCTTC.

This clonotype was counted only a few times. The chain links TRBV30 to TRBJ2-4; D unclear. This CDR3 is 14 amino acids long. V lost 2 bases to trimming and J lost 7 bases, with 15 bases between them. Looked up from germline, CDR1 is GTSNPN and CDR2 is SVGIG (reference sequence). The CDR3 sequence: CAWSPTQVGNIQYF. In nucleotides, the CDR3 is TGTGCCTGGAGTCCCACGCAGGTTGGGAACATTCAGTACTTC.

Ten or more counts support this clonotype. V is TRBV12-3 or TRBV12-4 and J is TRBJ2-7; no clear D gene. This CDR3 spans 13 amino acids. V was pared by 0 bases and J by 6 bases, with 9 bases between. CDR3 in amino acids: CASSLAPPLEQYF. The DNA of the CDR3 is TGTGCCAGCAGTTTAGCTCCCCCCCTCGAGCAGTACTTC.

This clonotype showed up many times. This chain joins TRBV9 and TRBJ2-3; the match to TRBD2 covers 8 bases. This CDR3 is built from 15 residues. Germline trimming cut 0 bases from V and 6 bases from J; bases unmatched to any gene: 6. Germline CDR1 is SGDLS and CDR2 is YYNGEE. CDR3 nucleotides: TGTGCCAGCAGCGTAGGAGCGGGAGAGGTGGATACGCAGTATTTT. Translated: CASSVGAGEVDTQYF.

This clonotype was observed a few times. The junction departs from germline at one end; a sequencing error may be responsible. The chain links TRBV20-1 to TRBJ1-2, with D possibly being TRBD1 (5 bases). This CDR3 has 13 residues. Germline V lookup: CDR1 DFQATT, CDR2 SNEGSKA (reference sequence). The chain's CDR3 is CSARDSTSSGYTF. CDR3 coding DNA: TGCAGTGCCAGAGACAGCACCTCCTCTGGCTACACCTTC.

This clonotype has ten or more counts. The gene calls are TRBV12-3 or TRBV12-4 and TRBJ1-2; 7 bases match TRBD1. With 4 bases clipped from V and 4 bases from J, the junction kept 6 bases outside the gene matches. The CDR3 sequence is 14 residues long. CDR3 amino acids: CASSSDRRGYGYTF. The CDR3 DNA is TGTGCCAGCAGTTCGGACAGGAGGGGCTATGGCTACACCTTC.

This clonotype was detected ten times or more. The chain has TRBV15 and TRBJ1-4; D possibly corresponds to TRBD1 (6 bases). Trimming pared 0 bases from V and 5 bases from J, leaving 13 bases between. The CDR3 is 16 amino acids. Germline V gene sequence: CDR1 LNHNV, CDR2 YYDKDF (reference sequence). CDR3 sequence: CATSRDRQGWNEKLFF. The CDR3 coding sequence is TGTGCCACCAGCAGAGATCGCCAGGGGTGGAATGAAAAACTGTTTTTT. The full variable domain, in which reference TRBV15 and TRBJ1-4 provide the parts outside the CDR3, is DAMVIQNPRYQVTQFGKPVTLSCSQTLNHNVMYWYQQKSSQAPKLLFHYYDKDFNNEADTPDNFQSRRPNTSFCFLDIRSPGLGDTAMYLCATSRDRQGWNEKLFFGSGTQLSVL.

This clonotype has ten or more counts. The rearrangement joins TRBV7-8 to TRBJ2-1; 7 nucleotides line up with TRBD2. The CDR3 length is 16 residues. Looked up from germline, CDR1 is SGHVS and CDR2 is FQNEAQ. V dropped 5 bases and J dropped 4; count of bases not matched to a gene: 11. CDR3 amino acids: CASSPKYAGRYNEQFF. In DNA, the CDR3 is TGTGCCAGCAGCCCAAAGTATGCCGGGAGGTACAATGAGCAGTTCTTC.

Note on this clonotype: A much larger clonotype is one base distant, so this may be a read error. The chain has TRBV10-3 and TRBJ1-4; D unclear. CDR3 length: 13 amino acids. The V and J ends lost 2 bases and 7 bases respectively, with 8 bases between them. Germline CDR1 and CDR2: ENHRY and SYGVKD. CDR3: CAISEREAEKLFF. The CDR3 DNA follows: TGTGCCATCAGTGAGAGGGAGGCTGAAAAACTGTTTTTT.

This clonotype was seen more than once but under ten times. This chain joins TRBV6-1 and TRBJ1-1; tentative D call: TRBD1 (5 bases). This CDR3 region has 13 residues. With 6 bases removed from V and 5 bases from J, the gap between germline ends came to 13 bases. CDR1 and CDR2 (germline): MNHNS, SASEGT. Here the CDR3 DNA reads TGTGCCAGCAGCCTACTACGGGGGACTGAAGCTTTCTTT. As protein: CASSLLRGTEAFF.

At least ten counts were recorded for this clonotype. CDR3 sequence reads: CASSAGAHPSTDTQYF. CDR3 coding DNA: TGTGCCAGCTCGGCGGGAGCCCACCCCTCCACAGATACGCAGTATTTT. The rearrangement joins TRBV6-1 to TRBJ2-3; TRBD2 matches 7 bases. J was trimmed by 2 bases and V by 8 bases; bases with no gene match: 13. The germline CDR1 and CDR2 sequences are MNHNS and SASEGT. The length of the CDR3 is 16 residues.